This passage covers 5 T cell receptor beta chains from one sample sequenced in a study of Tregs in tolerant kidney transplant recipients. Sequenced by immunoSEQ multiplex PCR; TCRdb stores in-frame clones only, minus some. The sample holds under 95,000 clones, around 93% seen once. The sample here was Tregs from blood, taken before the transplant. All receptors come from a human donor who received a combined kidney and bone marrow transplant.

With regard to this clone: Other DNA sequences within the sample encode an identical CDR3. This chain connects TRBV28 to TRBJ1-2; no definite D call. CDR3 size: 13 residues. V lost 3 bases and J 3 bases, leaving 8 bases between the germline ends. Germline V gene lookup returns CDR1 MDHEN and CDR2 SYDVKM. The CDR3 coding sequence is TGTGCCAGCAGTTTGGCTACGGACTATGGCTACACCTTC. Its translation: CASSLATDYGYTF.

V usage is TRBV28 and J usage is TRBJ2-5; 7 bases are shared with TRBD1. The J call is uncertain, as TRBJ2-7 better fits the DNA end. This CDR3 spans 16 amino acids. CDR1 MDHEN and CDR2 SYDVKM come from the germline V gene. The CDR3 sequence is CASSATGTRTDYEQYF. The CDR3, as DNA: TGTGCCAGCAGCGCGACAGGGACACGAACCGACTACGAGCAGTACTTC.

The V and J genes are TRBV28 and TRBJ1-2; 8 nucleotides agree with TRBD1. CDR3 size: 14 residues. CDR1 is MDHEN, CDR2 SYDVKM, per germline. V gave up 5 bases and J gave up 1 base; unmatched junction bases: 3. CDR3 in DNA: TGTGCCAGCAGTCTTGGACAGGGTAACTATGGCTACACCTTC. Its protein product is CASSLGQGNYGYTF.

Details on this clone: The same CDR3 can be traced to other DNA sequences in this sample. The genes are TRBV28 and TRBJ2-7; D call uncertain. Between the trimmed V and J ends, which lost 6 bases and 4 bases, there was a span of 4 bases. This CDR3 is built from 10 residues. Per the germline V gene, CDR1 is MDHEN and CDR2 is SYDVKM. This chain's CDR3 is CASSRYEQYF. The CDR3 DNA follows: TGTGCCAGCAGCCGATACGAGCAGTACTTC.

The V and J genes are TRBV5-1 and TRBJ2-5, with TRBD1 identical over 8 bases. Germline lookup yields CDR1 SGHRS and CDR2 YFSETQ. The CDR3 loop spans 14 amino acids. The V segment lost 2 bases and the J segment 7 bases; nucleotides outside the gene matches: 7. The CDR3 DNA sequence: TGCGCCAGCAGCTTAGACAGGGGATCGGGGACCCAGTACTTC. Translated, it gives CASSLDRGSGTQYF.